One sample yielded the 22 T cell receptor beta chains listed below, sequenced in a study of cytomegalovirus exposure and HLA in healthy donors. 13 Jbeta primers and 60 Vbeta primers were used for the PCR. Here immunoSEQ multiplex PCR was the method, and the copy in TCRdb shows in-frame clones only, minus some. The sample lists about 160,000 clones, 85% occurring once. The material sequenced was PBMCs. The receptor set was obtained from a boy younger than 10 in good health and CMV-seronegative.

CDR3 nucleotides: TGTGCCTGGAGTGTATCCGGGAATGAAAAACTGTTTTTT. Protein sequence: CAWSVSGNEKLFF. The chain joins TRBV30 to TRBJ1-4; D not certain. CDR3 size: 13 residues. V shed 0 bases and J shed 5 bases, with 7 bases lying between them. Germline assignment: CDR1 GTSNPN and CDR2 SVGIG (reference sequence).

V usage is TRBV19 and J usage is TRBJ2-7; 8 nucleotides align to TRBD1. The CDR3 totals 15 residues. Looked up from germline, CDR1 is LNHDA and CDR2 is SQIVND (reference sequence). Unmatched junction bases numbered 12, after V lost 6 bases and J lost 5 bases. CDR3 coding DNA: TGTGCCAGTAGCAAAACCAGGGGGCAAAGGGACGAGCAGTACTTC. Translation: CASSKTRGQRDEQYF. Full variable domain (remainder filled in from reference TRBV19 and TRBJ2-7): DGGITQSPKYLFRKEGQNVTLSCEQNLNHDAMYWYRQDPGQGLRLIYYSQIVNDFQKGDIAEGYSVSREKKESFPLTVTSAQKNPTAFYLCASSKTRGQRDEQYFGPGTRLTVT.

V is TRBV6-1 and J is TRBJ1-2; TRBD1 agrees at 7 bases. In germline, CDR1 is MNHNS, CDR2 SASEGT. The CDR3 has 13 residues. The V gene end was trimmed by 3 bases and the J gene end by 2 bases; junction bases not matched to a gene: 0. In nucleotides, the CDR3 is TGTGCCAGCAGTGAGACAGGGAACTATGGCTACACCTTC. Residues: CASSETGNYGYTF.

The rearrangement links TRBV18 to TRBJ1-2; D might be TRBD1 (6 bases). The CDR3 has 15 residues. Between the trimmed V and J ends, which lost 3 bases and 8 bases, there was a span of 19 bases. Looked up from germline, CDR1 is KGHSH and CDR2 is LQKENI. CDR3 in amino acids: CASSPGTSLSNGYTF. CDR3 in DNA: TGTGCCAGCTCACCCGGGACATCTTTATCAAACGGCTACACCTTC.

V is TRBV5-6 and J is TRBJ1-1; 9 bases fit TRBD1. Trimming cost V 0 bases and J 2 bases; bases outside gene matches: 8. The CDR3 has 17 amino acids. Germline lookup yields CDR1 SGHDT and CDR2 YYEEEE. The CDR3 nucleotides read TGTGCCAGCAGCTTGGCCACCGGGACAGGGATTAACACTGAAGCTTTCTTT. Translating gives CASSLATGTGINTEAFF.

This clone was counted between two and nine times. The chain couples TRBV6-6 to TRBJ2-2, with D tentatively TRBD2 (5 bases). CDR3 size: 13 residues. Per germline, CDR1 MNHNY and CDR2 SVGAGI (reference sequence). With 5 bases removed from V and 6 bases from J, the gap between germline ends came to 10 bases. The CDR3 region is CASSPPGAGELFF. As DNA, the CDR3 is TGTGCCAGCAGTCCCCCCGGGGCCGGGGAGCTGTTTTTT.

The chain couples TRBV5-1 to TRBJ1-5; D remains ambiguous. Between the trimmed V and J ends, which lost 0 bases and 4 bases, there was a span of 8 bases. This CDR3 is built from 14 residues. Germline loops: CDR1 SGHRS, CDR2 YFSETQ. The CDR3 bases are TGCGCCAGCAGCTTGGTGGCGGGAAATCAGCCCCAGCATTTT. This encodes CASSLVAGNQPQHF.

This clone was detected once. The chain couples TRBV19 to TRBJ1-5; D remains unclear. The V end was cut by 9 bases, the J end by 1 base, with 16 bases between. CDR3 size: 15 residues. Germline V gene data show CDR1 as LNHDA and CDR2 as SQIVND (reference sequence). CDR3 bases: TGTGCCAGCAAAATCTCAGGTGGAAGCAATCAGCCCCAGCATTTT. Its translation: CASKISGGSNQPQHF. Combining the CDR3 with reference TRBV19 and TRBJ1-5 gives the whole variable domain DGGITQSPKYLFRKEGQNVTLSCEQNLNHDAMYWYRQDPGQGLRLIYYSQIVNDFQKGDIAEGYSVSREKKESFPLTVTSAQKNPTAFYLCASKISGGSNQPQHFGDGTRLSIL.

This chain joins TRBV7-2 and TRBJ2-2; D possibly corresponds to TRBD2 (6 bases). The germline V and J ends were trimmed by 1 base and 4 bases, with 10 bases remaining between them. This CDR3 spans 15 amino acids. Germline CDR1 and CDR2: SGHTA and FQGNSA. CDR3 protein: CASSLEGGGTGELFF. Here the CDR3 DNA reads TGTGCCAGCAGCTTAGAGGGAGGAGGCACCGGGGAGCTGTTTTTT.

This chain uses TRBV9 with TRBJ2-7; TRBD2 aligns across 14 bases. CDR3 length equals 16 residues. The V gene's germline CDR1 is SGDLS and CDR2 YYNGEE. The junction had 7 bases not matched to a gene; V was cut back by 3 bases and J by 5 bases. The CDR3, as DNA: TGTGCCAGCAGCGCCCGACTAGCGGGAGGGCCCCACGAGCAGTACTTC. It yields the protein CASSARLAGGPHEQYF.

The genes are TRBV27 and TRBJ1-5, with 8 bases aligning to TRBD1. The CDR3 consists of 14 residues. Looked up from germline, CDR1 is MNHEY and CDR2 is SMNVEV (reference sequence). With V trimmed by 5 bases and J by 5 bases, 5 bases remained unmatched. CDR3 in amino acids: CASSPNRGDQPQHF. CDR3 DNA: TGTGCCAGCAGTCCAAACAGGGGGGATCAGCCCCAGCATTTT.

The CDR3: CASGNRRRSNQETQYF. Written as DNA, the CDR3 is TGTGCCAGCGGAAACCGTAGGAGGAGCAACCAAGAGACCCAGTACTTC. The gene calls are TRBV28 and TRBJ2-5; D may be TRBD2 (5 bases). V lost 8 bases and J lost 0, with 19 bases in between. The CDR3 has 16 amino acids. From germline, CDR1 is MDHEN and CDR2 SYDVKM.

The V gene is TRBV30, the J gene TRBJ1-1, with D tentatively TRBD1 (5 bases). Per germline, CDR1 GTSNPN and CDR2 SVGIG (reference sequence). The CDR3 spans 15 residues. V gave up 0 bases and J gave up 3 bases, with 14 bases separating them. The CDR3 protein is CAWSVKGYRDTEAFF. The CDR3 DNA reads as TGTGCCTGGAGTGTAAAGGGGTACCGGGACACTGAAGCTTTCTTT.

The CDR3 sequence: CASSVRDLYGYTF. The CDR3, as DNA: TGTGCCAGCAGTGTGCGGGACCTATATGGCTACACCTTC. The chain joins TRBV2 to TRBJ1-2; the D gene is possibly TRBD1 (5 bases). Trimming stripped 4 bases from V and 5 bases from J, with 11 bases between. CDR3 length equals 13 residues. The germline V gene encodes CDR1 SNHLY and CDR2 FYNNEI.

This clone came up once. The chain has TRBV19 and TRBJ1-6; 7 bases agree with TRBD1. Germline CDR1 is LNHDA and CDR2 is SQIVND (reference sequence). The junction had 9 bases not matched to a gene; V was cut back by 4 bases and J by 3 bases. CDR3 size: 17 residues. The CDR3 protein is CASSTTTGLGYNSPLHF. CDR3 DNA: TGTGCCAGTAGTACGACGACAGGGCTCGGCTATAATTCACCCCTCCACTTT.

This rearrangement joins TRBV28 to TRBJ2-3, with 9 bases identical to TRBD1. This CDR3 spans 16 amino acids. V dropped 5 bases and J dropped 1; count of bases not matched to a gene: 7. Germline V gives CDR1 MDHEN, CDR2 SYDVKM. This CDR3 is CASSPTGQGGTDTQYF. The DNA for the CDR3 is TGTGCCAGCAGTCCAACGGGACAGGGCGGCACAGATACGCAGTATTTT. Looking up the rest from reference TRBV28 and TRBJ2-3 gives the full variable domain: DVKVTQSSRYLVKRTGEKVFLECVQDMDHENMFWYRQDPGLGLRLIYFSYDVKMKEKGDIPEGYSVSREKKERFSLILESASTNQTSMYLCASSPTGQGGTDTQYFGPGTRLTVL.

The V and J genes are TRBV14 and TRBJ1-2; 7 nucleotides align to TRBD1. The germline V gene encodes CDR1 SGHDN and CDR2 FVKESK. The CDR3 covers 14 residues. After removal of 3 bases from V and 3 bases from J, the junction contained 4 bases not matched to a gene. The CDR3 DNA follows: TGTGCCAGCAGCCACGGGGACAGATACTATGGCTACACCTTC. Protein product: CASSHGDRYYGYTF.

This clone was found once. The chain has TRBV27 and TRBJ1-6; 8 nucleotides agree with TRBD1. Per the germline V gene, CDR1 is MNHEY and CDR2 is SMNVEV (reference sequence). V gave up 6 bases and J gave up 6 bases; unmatched junction bases: 7. The length of the CDR3 is 15 residues. The CDR3 protein is CASSLGQGGNSPLHF. In nucleotides, the CDR3 is TGTGCCAGCAGCCTAGGACAGGGCGGTAATTCACCCCTCCACTTT.

The rearrangement joins TRBV19 to TRBJ2-2, with TRBD2 as a possible D gene (7 bases). There are 15 residues in the CDR3. Germline CDR1 LNHDA, CDR2 SQIVND (reference sequence). Trimming took 3 bases from V and 2 from J, leaving 10 bases between them. The CDR3 bases are TGTGCCAGTAGTATCGGGGGGCTCAACACCGGGGAGCTGTTTTTT. Protein sequence: CASSIGGLNTGELFF.

This chain joins TRBV19 and TRBJ2-3; no firm D call. Germline values: CDR1 LNHDA, CDR2 SQIVND (reference sequence). V lost 6 bases, J lost 6 bases, and 10 bases lay in between. This CDR3 region has 12 residues. Here the CDR3 reads CASSHSFDTQYF. CDR3 bases: TGTGCCAGTAGCCACTCCTTCGATACGCAGTATTTT.

This clone was recorded only once. This chain links TRBV7-6 with TRBJ2-1, with D unresolved. Germline V gene lookup returns CDR1 SGHVS and CDR2 FNYEAQ. This CDR3 is 15 amino acids long. Trimming left V 0 bases short and J 2 bases short, with 8 bases between. In DNA form, the CDR3 reads TGTGCCAGCAGCTTAGCTGAGCCACCCTACAATGAGCAGTTCTTC. It specifies CASSLAEPPYNEQFF. The variable domain in full, with the rest retrieved from reference TRBV7-6 and TRBJ2-1, is GAGVSQSPRYKVTKRGQDVALRCDPISGHVSLYWYRQALGQGPEFLTYFNYEAQQDKSGLPNDRFSAERPEGSISTLTIQRTEQRDSAMYRCASSLAEPPYNEQFFGPGTRLTVL.

This rearrangement joins TRBV5-6 to TRBJ1-3; D uncertain. The germline V gene has CDR1 SGHDT and CDR2 YYEEEE. The CDR3 totals 14 residues. Trimming removed 6 bases at V and 3 bases at J, with 13 bases between. The DNA for the CDR3 is TGTGCCAGCATGATACTCGAAAATGGAAACACCATATATTTT. Translated: CASMILENGNTIYF. Variable domain in full (rest from reference TRBV5-6 and TRBJ1-3): DAGVTQSPTHLIKTRGQQVTLRCSPKSGHDTVSWYQQALGQGPQFIFQYYEEEERQRGNFPDRFSGHQFPNYSSELNVNALLLGDSALYLCASMILENGNTIYFGEGSWLTVV.